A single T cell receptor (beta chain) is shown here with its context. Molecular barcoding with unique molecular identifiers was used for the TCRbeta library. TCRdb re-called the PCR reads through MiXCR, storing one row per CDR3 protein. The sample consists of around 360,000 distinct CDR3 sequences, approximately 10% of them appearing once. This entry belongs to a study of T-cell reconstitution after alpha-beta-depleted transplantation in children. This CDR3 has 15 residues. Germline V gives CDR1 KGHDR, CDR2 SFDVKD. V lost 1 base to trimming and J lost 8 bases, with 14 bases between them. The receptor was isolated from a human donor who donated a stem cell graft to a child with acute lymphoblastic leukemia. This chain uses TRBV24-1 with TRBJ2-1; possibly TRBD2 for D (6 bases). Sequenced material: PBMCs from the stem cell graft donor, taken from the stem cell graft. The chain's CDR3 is CATSDFSGSRDEQFF. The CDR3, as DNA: TGTGCCACCAGTGATTTTTCCGGGAGCCGCGATGAGCAGTTCTTC.